This T cell receptor beta chain was profiled in a study of blood T cell repertoires in COVID-19. Across the study: The United States, Italy and Spain were the sources of the acute and convalescent COVID-19 samples. PBMCs, B-cell-depleted T cells, or T cells were the source of the cDNA or gDNA that made up the material.

Enrollment of patients from Seattle took place during active infection, with longitudinal follow-up. Authors' analysis steps: Quantification of nucleated cells was approximated via reference gene primer amplification. The assay was immunoSEQ multiplex PCR, and TCRdb's table has in-frame clones only and misses some. Clone size and V and J calls were adopted from that table, with D and trimming inferred from the DNA. The sample shows roughly 480,000 clones, roughly nine tenths of them seen only once. The TCR comes from a man aged 18 to 30 with COVID-19, enrolled during active disease. The sequencing input was peripheral blood.

CDR3 DNA: TGTGCCAGCGGAAGAGAACAGGGAAGTTACGAGCAGTACTTC. The encoded protein is CASGREQGSYEQYF. The rearrangement uses TRBV2 and TRBJ2-7; D perhaps matches TRBD1 (6 bases). CDR1 is SNHLY, CDR2 FYNNEI, per germline. The CDR3 extends over 14 amino acids. V shed 8 bases and J shed 4 bases, with 18 bases lying between them. The full variable domain, rest sourced from reference TRBV2 and TRBJ2-7, is EPEVTQTPSHQVTQMGQEVILRCVPISNHLYFYWYRQILGQKVEFLVSFYNNEISEKSEIFDDQFSVERPDGSNFTLKIRSTKLEDSAMYFCASGREQGSYEQYFGPGTRLTVT.